This T cell receptor (beta chain) came from a study of blood T cells in healthy people across ages. This clonotype showed up just once. A J-beta primer mix and a sample-barcoded 5' primer were used in a second PCR of about 7 to 12 cycles. MiXCR, applied by TCRdb to the 5' RACE reads, yields one record per CDR3 protein. Seen here are around 600,000 distinct CDR3 sequences, around half observed once, and the top ten hold around 23%. The CDR3 consists of 16 residues. V gave up 2 bases and J gave up 0 bases; unmatched junction bases: 4. The germline gives CDR1 DFQATT, CDR2 SNEGSKA (reference sequence). The genes are TRBV20-1 and TRBJ1-2; TRBD1 aligns across 12 bases. The material sequenced was blood. The sequence derives from an older man in good health. CDR3 nucleotide sequence: TGCAGTGCTAGACCCGGGACAGGGGGCCCTAACTATGGCTACACCTTC. Translating it yields CSARPGTGGPNYGYTF.